Included here is one TCR beta chain sequence, with context. Its specific antigen is unknown. Base quality data are lacking; no much larger clone is found one base away. The library came from the immunoSEQ multiplex PCR assay. A mixture of 60 forward primers for TCR Vbeta segments and 13 reverse primers for TCR Jbeta segments was used in the multiplex PCR. Amplification of the CDR3 region of rearranged TCR beta genes was performed with a multiplex PCR assay on genomic DNA. The amplified TCR beta libraries were sequenced on the Illumina HiSeq System as 87-base-pair reads. On the study's bioinformatics: A later analysis tallied 80 million to 95 million unique TCR beta chains across the 600 to 700 repertoires, and about 12 million of those chains were shared by two or more donors. A nearest-neighbor algorithm error-corrected the raw reads and collapsed the reads into unique sequences, merging closely related sequences to remove PCR and sequencing errors. To assign V, D and J gene segments, CDR3 sequences were aligned to IMGT reference sequences. Each retained sequence needed at least a six-nucleotide match to both a V gene segment and a J gene segment. A rearrangement was called productive if the CDR3 had no stop codons and remained in frame with V and J, and every other rearrangement was called non-productive. CDR3 was defined according to IMGT convention as the region running from the second conserved V-encoded cysteine to the conserved J-encoded phenylalanine. The earlier analysis of 550 to 650 of the donors excluded any sequence lacking an unambiguous match to a single V gene segment. An earlier analysis of some 500 of the donors classified V segments as functional when productive rearrangements were above 56.7% and as segregating when the standard deviation between donors was above 5%. A statistical classification framework was built for diagnosing cytomegalovirus status from the catalog of TCR beta chain sequences. In a later analysis, V and J genes were assigned by comparing TCR nucleotide sequences against IMGT/GENE-DB human TR gene sequences. A later analysis assigned CDR3 sequences and most-parsimonious VDJ recombination scenarios with the TCRdist pipeline. In a later analysis, every TCR beta chain was defined by the combination of its CDR3 amino acid sequence and its V-gene family, and reads without a unique V-gene family were dropped. As a way to deal with suspected cross-contamination and a sequencing artifact, a later analysis dropped roughly 600 nucleotide sequences that were highly shared and had low generation probability. In a later analysis, a clonal expansion index was calculated for each public chain from normalized within-repertoire ranks of inferred template counts. A later analysis computed generation probabilities with a VDJ recombination model fitted to out-of-frame rearrangements, and checked the results against IGoR. Hypergeometric tests were used in a later analysis to score TCR-TCR, TCR-HLA and TCR-CMV co-occurrence, with a repertoire-size bias correction applied to the TCR pairs. To estimate false discovery rates, a later analysis permuted the HLA or CMV assignments 20 times. In a later analysis, co-occurring TCRs were grouped with DBSCAN, and TCRdist sequence similarity was added when clustering was performed within HLA-allele-positive subsets. Repertoires with fewer than 30,000 or more than 120,000 public chains were left out of co-occurrence clustering, as were several repertoires with anomalous nucleotide sharing. TCRdb provides this immuneACCESS table in a form limited to in-frame rearrangements. Some clones are lacking; in checked studies, under half of them reflect an unresolved V gene, and why the rest are absent is not known. From that table come the V and J calls and clone size; the DNA was used to work out D and trimming. The sample records 150,000 to 200,000 clones, around 77% of which are singletons. The top ten hold 1.5% to 2% of the sample.

This entry is derived from a study of cytomegalovirus exposure and HLA in healthy donors (dated by TCRdb to about 2017). Describing the broader study: An earlier analysis of 587 of the donors reported about 300 Gb of sequence data and approximately 120 million unique TCR beta sequences obtained from about 179 million T cells. Roughly 300 gigabases of sequencing data and approximately 85 million unique TCR sequences were included in an early release covering about 700 HLA-typed donors. Of the 350 to 400 genotyped donors, 81% fell in the genetic ancestry cluster associated with self-reported Caucasian donors. The study aimed to test whether cataloging public T cell receptors could reveal signatures of past pathogen exposure. Using immunosequencing, the study profiled T cell repertoires from 640 or so subjects and related those repertoires to cytomegalovirus serostatus. In addition to the first cohort of about 650 subjects, a separate validation cohort of approximately 110 different subjects was used. To predict cytomegalovirus infection status, the study combined high-throughput TCR immunosequencing, statistical association of individual TCRs with disease status, and machine learning. In a later analysis, previously published TCR beta repertoires from several hundred donors were re-analyzed and high-resolution HLA genotyping was added so that TCR occurrence patterns could be studied. The later analysis used no new phenotypic data to find candidate immune exposures, relying instead on TCR beta sequences and their occurrence across donors. An earlier analysis of around 580 of the donors used high-throughput TCR beta sequencing to judge whether each TCR beta V gene segment behaved as functional or pseudogenic. Donor age, sex, ethnicity and CMV serostatus were compiled together with the repertoire data. A later genetic analysis took genome-wide SNP genotypes for about 65% of the 666 donors and used that subset as a discovery cohort. Every discovery cohort repertoire had been produced on one sequencing platform. HLA typing included class I and class II loci at four-digit resolution. Typing coverage differed by locus: A, B, C, DRB1 and DQB1 were typed in roughly 629-640 donors, DQA1 in 500 to 550, DPA1 in around 600, and DPB1 in 400 to 490. Roughly 5 DR-DQ haplotypes were handled as single units for association and clustering because linkage in the cohort was strong. On average, roughly 200,000 unique TCR beta nucleotide sequences were sequenced per donor among 398 genotyped donors of the cohort, with 15% to 20% of those sequences being non-productive.

In total, about 650 healthy bone marrow donors made up the cohort. All cohort members were sampled while nominally healthy, although unrecorded immune exposures were likely present. The donor tested CMV seronegative and was one of the 352 seronegative cohort members. Every donor gave a peripheral blood sample, and the peripheral blood mononuclear cells from that sample were used for TCR beta sequencing. Genomic DNA was extracted from the blood cell samples with the Qiagen DNeasy Blood Extraction Kit. Study-wide conclusions, independent of this receptor: Because HLA typing was unavailable for some donors at each locus, only the typed subset was used in association tests. Broadly in line with IMGT annotations, most TCR beta V segments showed up in productive rearrangements about 87% or about 30% of the time in an earlier analysis of roughly 590 of the donors. Roughly uniform sequencing depth across donors was assumed in presence/absence analyses, although this assumption may not hold. V-gene and J-gene trimming of TCR beta chains was associated with a missense DCLRE1C variant in a later genetic analysis, and the association was replicated in an independent cohort. According to a later genetic analysis, donors in an Asian-associated ancestry cluster had fewer N-insertions in productive TCRs than the approximately 610-donor mean. According to a later analysis, parvovirus B19, influenza, CMV and Epstein-Barr virus appeared linked to several top co-occurrence clusters. According to a later analysis, TCR association rates differed among HLA loci, with DRB1 alleles showing the most associated TCRs and HLA-C alleles showing the fewest. In a later analysis, HLA-associated TCR beta chains showed more clonal expansion and lower generation probabilities than non-associated chains that were equally common. At a false discovery rate of 0.05, a later analysis linked about 16,000 TCR beta sequences to specific HLA alleles. The classifier was reported to diagnose cytomegalovirus status with high specificity and sensitivity in both the original cohort and the validation cohort. The study gave a list of some 150 TCR beta chains associated with cytomegalovirus. A group of highly shared sequence variants was considered likely to be a technical artifact of the sequencing pipeline. The 87-base-pair reads could not distinguish some IMGT-functional V segments, including TRBV6-2 and TRBV6-3, so those segments were excluded. In this cohort, only TCR beta chains were sequenced, and detectable features were limited by the absence of alpha or paired-chain data. In vitro tests confirmed that a few of the cytomegalovirus-associated TCR beta chains recognize cytomegalovirus antigens. Approximately 16 rarely observed V segments, including chromosome 9 orphons, were excluded from the earlier analysis of a few hundred of the donors because counts were too low. When HLA alleles, especially DR and DQ, strongly co-occurred, TCR associations were difficult to assign to individual alleles. Linkage disequilibrium might explain the correlated functional status among segregating V segments, but an unknown experimental factor could not be excluded. A further reported finding was that TCR beta sequences accurately predicted the HLA-A and HLA-B alleles for most subjects in the first cohort. The authors suggested that the approach could potentially be extended to other disease states and immunological phenotypes. A later analysis found that most CMV-associated TCR beta chains appeared HLA-restricted, with HLA associations seemingly driven largely by CMV exposure. Most TCR sequences were seen in very few donors, while some public TCRs were found in many individuals. For the cohort, immune exposure information was limited to CMV serostatus.

Looking up the germline V gene yields CDR1 MGHRA and CDR2 YSYEKL. Trimming takes 4 bases off V and 2 bases off J; junction bases not matched to a gene: 11. From its cysteine to its phenylalanine, the CDR3 spans 17 amino acids. Only CDR3 DNA is held: 51 bases, read in frame from base 1. Sample: PBMCs. The sequence was collected from a woman in her 30s in good health and CMV-seronegative. The sequence is built from TRBV4-1 and TRBJ1-3; TRBD1 agrees with 7 junctional bases. The nucleotides read TGCGCCAGCAGCCTAACCCCTGACAGGGCGACTGGAAACACCATATATTTT. Its translation reads: CASSLTPDRATGNTIYF.